The 29 T cell receptor beta chains presented below share a single source sample, sequenced in a study of blood T cell repertoires in COVID-19. TCRdb's copy holds only in-frame clones and misses some; the assay was immunoSEQ multiplex PCR. This table has 70,000 or so clones, approximately 90% appearing once. The sample comprised peripheral blood. Receptor source: a man between 65 and 85 years old with active COVID-19.

The chain recombines TRBV19 with TRBJ2-2; tentatively, D is TRBD1 (6 bases). Germline V gene sequence: CDR1 LNHDA, CDR2 SQIVND (reference sequence). V lost 5 bases and J lost 3, with 13 bases in between. CDR3 size: 15 residues. The CDR3 nucleotides are TGTGCCAGTAGTTGGGGGCTGGGCTACACCGGGGAGCTGTTTTTT. It is translated as CASSWGLGYTGELFF.

The chain employs TRBV19 and TRBJ1-5; D call uncertain. Trimming took 4 bases from V and 2 from J, leaving 15 bases between them. The CDR3 has 16 amino acids. Germline V CDR1 and CDR2: LNHDA, SQIVND (reference sequence). CDR3 protein: CASSTVRIRGNQPQHF. The CDR3 region has the DNA TGTGCCAGTAGTACGGTTCGGATTCGGGGCAATCAGCCCCAGCATTTT.

The gene calls are TRBV6-5 and TRBJ1-2, with TRBD1 as a possible D gene (5 bases). In germline, CDR1 is MNHEY, CDR2 SVGAGI. The CDR3 loop spans 14 amino acids. Trimming left V 6 bases short and J 6 bases short, with 17 bases between. CDR3: CASSLAGGPNGYTF. In nucleotides, the CDR3 is TGTGCCAGCAGCCTAGCGGGGGGTCCAAATGGCTACACCTTC.

The chain employs TRBV7-6 and TRBJ2-7; TRBD2 agrees at 9 bases. Losses at the gene ends were 1 base for V and 4 bases for J; bases not matched to a gene: 8. Germline V CDR1 and CDR2: SGHVS, FNYEAQ. The CDR3 has 16 residues. As DNA, the CDR3 is TGTGCCAGCAGCTTAGGGGCGGCGGGAGGGGGTTACGAGCAGTACTTC. Translating gives CASSLGAAGGGYEQYF.

This clone was counted between two and nine times. This chain links TRBV24-1 with TRBJ2-3; D is undetermined. CDR1 and CDR2 (germline): KGHDR, SFDVKD. The ends were cut back, 10 bases at V and 2 bases at J, with 15 bases in the middle. This CDR3 is 14 amino acids long. The CDR3 nucleotides read TGTGCCACGTCCCCCCCGTTGGCCACAGATACGCAGTATTTT. Translated: CATSPPLATDTQYF.

This chain uses TRBV9 with TRBJ2-4; D ambiguous. The CDR3 runs to 16 residues. Per the germline V gene, CDR1 is SGDLS and CDR2 is YYNGEE. V lost 0 bases to trimming and J lost 0 bases, with 10 bases between them. The CDR3 loop is CASSVAPHLAKNIQYF. In DNA, the CDR3 is TGTGCCAGCAGCGTAGCCCCGCACTTAGCCAAAAACATTCAGTACTTC.

With respect to this clone: The junction and the germline gene differ at one end; a read error may be behind it. Other nucleotide sequences in the sample specify the same CDR3. V is TRBV7-3 and J is TRBJ2-2; TRBD2 matches at 14 bases. Per germline, CDR1 SGHTA and CDR2 FQGTGA. The CDR3 has 16 residues. The CDR3 sequence: CAISSGGLAGAGELFF. The CDR3 bases are TGTGCCATCTCATCCGGGGGACTAGCGGGAGCCGGGGAACTGTTTTTT. Full variable domain (rest looked up from reference TRBV7-3 and TRBJ2-2): GAGVSQTPSNKVTEKGKYVELRCDPISGHTALYWYRQSLGQGPEFLIYFQGTGAADDSGLPNDRFFAVRPEGSVSTLKIQRTERGDSAVYLCAISSGGLAGAGELFFGEGSRLTVL.

This clone appeared a few times. The chain carries TRBV10-2 and TRBJ1-1; D perhaps matches TRBD1 (5 bases). Deletions cut 2 bases from V and 5 bases from J, with 15 bases between. The V gene's germline CDR1 is WSHSY and CDR2 SAAADI. This CDR3 is 15 amino acids long. CDR3 nucleotides: TGCGCCAGCAGTGAGGGGGTCTGGGGGGGGACTGAAGCTTTCTTT. It codes for CASSEGVWGGTEAFF.

The chain has TRBV5-4 and TRBJ2-1, with D possibly TRBD1 on 6 matching bases. Germline V gene lookup returns CDR1 SGHNT and CDR2 YYREEE (reference sequence). The CDR3 contains 15 residues. V lost 3 bases and J lost 5, with 15 bases in between. The CDR3 here is CASSYPGTPNNEQFF. The CDR3 region has the DNA TGTGCCAGCAGCTACCCCGGGACACCTAACAATGAGCAGTTCTTC. The full variable domain, its missing parts supplied by reference TRBV5-4 and TRBJ2-1, is ETGVTQSPTHLIKTRGQQVTLRCSSQSGHNTVSWYQQALGQGPQFIFQYYREEENGRGNFPPRFSGLQFPNYSSELNVNALELDDSALYLCASSYPGTPNNEQFFGPGTRLTVL.

The chain recombines TRBV7-2 with TRBJ2-7; 12 bases are shared with TRBD2. This CDR3 comprises 14 residues. Germline assignment: CDR1 SGHTA and CDR2 FQGNSA. V shed 5 bases and J 7 bases; nucleotides not matched to a gene: 6. The CDR3 DNA is TGTGCCAGCAGCCCGACTAGCGGGAGTGGTGAGCAGTACTTC. Protein sequence: CASSPTSGSGEQYF.

The V gene is TRBV12-3 or TRBV12-4, the J gene TRBJ2-1, with a weak D call TRBD2 (6 bases). Deletions cut 3 bases from V and 10 bases from J, with 10 bases between. This CDR3 has 12 residues. The DNA for the CDR3 is TGTGCCAGCAGTTTGGCGGGAAGGGAGCAGTTCTTC. Translated: CASSLAGREQFF.

V and J are TRBV4-3 and TRBJ2-7; possible D gene TRBD2, 6 bases. The CDR3 runs 15 residues. CDR1 is LGHNA and CDR2 is YSLEER in the germline V gene. V gave up 1 base and J gave up 2 bases, with 12 bases separating them. CDR3 protein: CASSQGGGAPYEQYF. The DNA for the CDR3 is TGCGCCAGCAGCCAAGGTGGAGGGGCACCCTACGAGCAGTACTTC.

The J gene is TRBJ2-1, the V gene TRBV10-3; 8 nucleotides line up with TRBD2. This CDR3 has 18 residues. The V and J ends lost 7 bases and 0 bases, in that order; junction bases with no gene match: 14. Germline assignment: CDR1 ENHRY and CDR2 SYGVKD. The CDR3 sequence: CAIMGVASGRSSYNEQFF. The CDR3 region has the DNA TGTGCCATCATGGGCGTAGCTAGCGGGCGGAGCTCCTACAATGAGCAGTTCTTC.

The rearrangement joins TRBV5-5 to TRBJ1-1; the match to TRBD1 covers 7 bases. Trimming at V came to 4 bases and at J to 1 base, leaving 4 bases not matched to a gene. Germline lookup yields CDR1 SGHKS and CDR2 YYEKEE (reference sequence). This CDR3 spans 14 amino acids. The CDR3 sequence: CASSLRDRNTEAFF. For the CDR3, the DNA is TGTGCCAGCAGCCTCAGGGACAGGAACACTGAAGCTTTCTTT.

J is TRBJ1-4 and V is TRBV7-2; tentatively, D is TRBD1 (5 bases). This CDR3 contains 14 residues. Trimming pared 5 bases from V and 4 bases from J, leaving 11 bases between. The germline gives CDR1 SGHTA, CDR2 FQGNSA. CDR3 DNA: TGTGCCAGCAGCGTGGGGCAGGATAATGAAAAACTGTTTTTT. This codes for CASSVGQDNEKLFF.

The sample holds one count of this clone. This chain connects TRBV6-5 to TRBJ2-7, with 8 bases lining up with TRBD1. The V gene's germline CDR1 is MNHEY and CDR2 SVGAGI. Trimming took 6 bases from V and 1 from J; bases not matched to a gene: 8. This CDR3 has 15 amino acids. CDR3 coding DNA: TGTGCCAGCAGCCCCAGGCAGGGGGCGTCCTACGAGCAGTACTTC. This gives the protein CASSPRQGASYEQYF.

This sequence joins TRBV5-1 and TRBJ2-7, with D possibly matching TRBD2 (6 bases). In germline, CDR1 is SGHRS, CDR2 YFSETQ. The CDR3 totals 14 residues. V was cut by 0 bases and J by 7 bases, with 14 bases left in between. The CDR3 region is CASSLVGDSGEQYF. The CDR3 DNA follows: TGCGCCAGCAGCTTGGTGGGGGACTCTGGGGAGCAGTACTTC. The variable domain in full, completed from reference TRBV5-1 and TRBJ2-7, reads KAGVTQTPRYLIKTRGQQVTLSCSPISGHRSVSWYQQTPGQGLQFLFEYFSETQRNKGNFPGRFSGRQFSNSRSEMNVSTLELGDSALYLCASSLVGDSGEQYFGPGTRLTVT.

The CDR3: CASSPFIAGAFF. CDR3 nucleotide sequence: TGTGCCAGCAGCCCCTTTATCGCGGGAGCTTTCTTT. The V and J genes are TRBV7-2 and TRBJ1-1; D remains unclear. Germline CDR1 SGHTA, CDR2 FQGNSA. The CDR3 consists of 12 residues. The ends were cut back, 5 bases at V and 10 bases at J, with 14 bases in the middle.

The chain carries TRBV9 and TRBJ2-5; TRBD1 is a possible D gene (6 bases). CDR1 and CDR2 (germline): SGDLS, YYNGEE. The CDR3 consists of 13 residues. V lost 3 bases and J lost 5, with 11 bases in between. The CDR3 DNA follows: TGTGCCAGCAGCGCCCAGGGGTGGGAGACCCAGTACTTC. It codes for CASSAQGWETQYF.

This clone was seen a handful of times. The CDR3 DNA reads as TGTGCCAGCAGCCAGGGACTAGTGGATCCTAGCACAGATACGCAGTATTTT. Translating gives CASSQGLVDPSTDTQYF. The chain couples TRBV4-2 to TRBJ2-3; 8 nucleotides agree with TRBD2. The junction had 8 bases not matched to a gene; V was cut back by 3 bases and J by 0 bases. Germline values: CDR1 LGHNA, CDR2 YNFKEQ. The CDR3 covers 17 residues.

The chain joins TRBV11-3 to TRBJ2-2; D may be TRBD2 (6 bases). The CDR3 has 16 amino acids. Trimming stripped 7 bases from V and 5 bases from J, with 20 bases between. Germline CDR1 reads SGHNT; CDR2 reads YENEEA. The CDR3 loop is CASTKPLGGGTGELFF. The CDR3 region has the DNA TGTGCCAGCACCAAACCCCTCGGGGGTGGGACCGGGGAGCTGTTTTTT.

The rearrangement joins TRBV7-3 to TRBJ2-7, with 7 bases matching TRBD2. CDR1 is SGHTA and CDR2 is FQGTGA in the germline V gene. The CDR3 length is 14 residues. V trimming: 2 bases; J trimming: 4 bases; junction bases outside the gene matches: 5. CDR3 DNA: TGTGCCAGCAGCTTAGGGCCTAGCGGTTACGAGCAGTACTTC. This translates into CASSLGPSGYEQYF.

The gene calls are TRBV5-1 and TRBJ1-5, with 7 bases that match TRBD1. Germline V lookup: CDR1 SGHRS, CDR2 YFSETQ. The CDR3 contains 15 residues. The junction had 7 bases not matched to a gene; V was cut back by 0 bases and J by 7 bases. DNA for the CDR3: TGCGCCAGCAGCTTGGGTGTGACAGGGAACCAGCCCCAGCATTTT. Its translation: CASSLGVTGNQPQHF.

This clone was counted a single time. V is TRBV24-1 and J is TRBJ2-5, with 13 bases identical to TRBD2. The CDR3 covers 17 residues. In germline, CDR1 is KGHDR, CDR2 SFDVKD. The V and J ends lost 4 bases and 5 bases, in that order; junction bases with no gene match: 9. The CDR3 reads CATSDPRTSGSWETQYF. The CDR3, as DNA: TGTGCCACCAGTGACCCCAGGACTAGCGGGAGTTGGGAGACCCAGTACTTC.

The CDR3 bases are TGTGCCTGGAGTGTAGGGGCCAGGACAGATACGCAGTATTTT. This gives the protein CAWSVGARTDTQYF. The chain carries TRBV30 and TRBJ2-3; TRBD1 might be the D (5 bases). The CDR3 spans 14 residues. V was clipped by 0 bases and J by 3 bases, with 10 bases between them. Germline V gene lookup returns CDR1 GTSNPN and CDR2 SVGIG (reference sequence).

The rearrangement uses TRBV5-1 and TRBJ2-5, with 7 bases lining up with TRBD1. The V gene's germline CDR1 is SGHRS and CDR2 YFSETQ. This CDR3 comprises 16 residues. The V and J ends lost 0 bases and 5 bases, in that order; junction bases with no gene match: 10. The CDR3, as DNA: TGCGCCAGCAGCTTGGCTCCTAAAACAGGGGTCGAGACCCAGTACTTC. It specifies CASSLAPKTGVETQYF.

The CDR3 coding sequence is TGTGCCAGCAGCTCGCAGGTGGTGAGCTCTGGAAACACCATATATTTT. Its translation: CASSSQVVSSGNTIYF. The chain employs TRBV5-4 and TRBJ1-3; the D is unclear. CDR1 SGHNT and CDR2 YYREEE come from the germline V gene (reference sequence). This CDR3 spans 16 amino acids. Trimming pared 3 bases from V and 0 bases from J, leaving 13 bases between.

The chain carries TRBV28 and TRBJ1-1; TRBD1 matches 9 bases. Unmatched junction bases numbered 11, after V lost 6 bases and J lost 3 bases. The germline V gene encodes CDR1 MDHEN and CDR2 SYDVKM. The CDR3 contains 16 residues. CDR3 coding DNA: TGTGCCAGCAGGACCCGGGACAGGGCCGGGGACACTGAAGCTTTCTTT. Protein product: CASRTRDRAGDTEAFF.

The rearrangement links TRBV19 to TRBJ2-7, with D possibly matching TRBD2 (5 bases). Germline loops: CDR1 LNHDA, CDR2 SQIVND (reference sequence). The CDR3 contains 14 residues. Trimming left V 5 bases short and J 0 bases short, with 11 bases between. DNA of the CDR3: TGTGCCAGTAGTCAGCGGAAGTCCTCCTACGAGCAGTACTTC. It translates to CASSQRKSSYEQYF.